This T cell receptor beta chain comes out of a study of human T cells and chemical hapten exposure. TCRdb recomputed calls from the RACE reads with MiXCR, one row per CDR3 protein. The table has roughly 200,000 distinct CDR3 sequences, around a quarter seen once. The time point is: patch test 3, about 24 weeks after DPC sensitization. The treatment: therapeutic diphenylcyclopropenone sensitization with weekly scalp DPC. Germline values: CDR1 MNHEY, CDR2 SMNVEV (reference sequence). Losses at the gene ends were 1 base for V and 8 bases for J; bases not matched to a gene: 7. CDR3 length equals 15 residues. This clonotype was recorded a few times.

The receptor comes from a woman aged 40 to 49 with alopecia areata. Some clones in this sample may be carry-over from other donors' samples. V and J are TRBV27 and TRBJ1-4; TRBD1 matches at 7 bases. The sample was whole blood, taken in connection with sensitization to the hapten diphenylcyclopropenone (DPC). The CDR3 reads CASSLFGQAGEKLFF. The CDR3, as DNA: TGTGCCAGCAGTTTATTTGGACAGGCGGGGGAAAAACTGTTTTTT.